This TCR beta chain derives from a study of blood T cells in healthy people across ages (dated by TCRdb to between 2014 and 2017). At the level of the whole study: In model experiments, template switching captured about one uniquely barcoded TCR beta cDNA molecule for every two T cells. For two donors (one aged 18 to 30 and one aged 80 or older), the study analyzed two additional independent replicas of 1 million unique cDNA reads from the same blood draw. To track age-related changes in TCR beta repertoire diversity, the study relied on deep sequencing normalized with unique cDNA molecular identifiers. Donors of different ages were randomly distributed across sequencing lanes to avoid experimental bias. The donors were split into four age groups: young (average 16 years), middle-aged (roughly 42), aged (about 56) and long-lived (roughly 80).

For this clonotype: Its antigen specificity is not known. No much larger clone is present one base from it, and per-base qualities are unavailable.

The method was 5' RACE. A second 7 to 11 cycle PCR used a sample-barcoded 5' primer and a J-beta primer mix. A unique molecular identifier was introduced onto each TCR beta cDNA molecule by a template-switch 5' adaptor carrying 12 random nucleotides. At least 2.5 million CDR3-containing paired-end reads were obtained from each sample. The Mint cDNA synthesis kit, primed by a TRBC-specific oligonucleotide, was used to synthesize first-strand cDNA from all RNA. Following uracil-DNA glycosylase treatment, a first 18-cycle PCR with universal primers M1SS and BC2_uni_R was performed on all cDNA. The published analysis was carried out like this. Normalization of each sample was performed by random selection of 1 million high-quality reads, each carrying a distinct molecular identifier. Instead of being binned into consensus sequences, reads that shared molecular identifiers were thrown out. MiTCR, with a Q25 quality threshold and the strictest error-elimination algorithm, was used for CDR3 identification, clonotype clustering and error correction. A nonparametric unseen species model with Euler transformation was used to estimate lower-bound total TCR beta diversity. The public sequencing data were trimmed at Q25 with fastp and processed into clonotypes with MiXCR by TCRdb, which kept only in-frame beta chains. Rows merge per CDR3 protein into single entries with the most common DNA and genes. These V and J calls are TCRdb output, not the study's own analysis. The table for this sample lists 1.8 million or so distinct CDR3 sequences; roughly 43% of them were counted only once. Of the sample, under 30% falls within the top ten clones.

Paper-wide results and their limitations: The CMV infection status of donors was not known, potentially confounding age-related changes in expanded clonotypes. A strong correlation was found between observed TCR beta diversity and the percentage of naive T cells measured by flow cytometry. Observed TCR beta diversity per million T cells fell roughly linearly with age, and a significant reduction was already apparent by age around 40. Estimates of total diversity from one million sequenced T cells were regarded as lower bounds and underestimates. Since profiling was done on bulk unsorted PBMCs, naive and antigen-experienced compartments could not be conclusively compared. Compared with the aged group, the long-lived group had more naive CD4+ T cells, fewer expanded clones and increased TCR diversity, suggesting age selection.

The donors were roughly 40 Caucasian individuals from Russia, aged 6 to 90 years, who were systemically healthy. Each donor gave ten milliliters of peripheral blood, collected into EDTA-treated Vacutainer tubes. Ficoll-Paque density-gradient centrifugation was used to isolate PBMCs, with at least 6 million per sample. Total RNA was extracted from PBMCs with Trizol reagent, with at least 5.5 micrograms obtained per sample. Naive CD45RAhigh/CD27high T cell percentages were measured by flow cytometry on a PBMC aliquot from every donor. From the cysteine through the phenylalanine, the CDR3 covers 17 amino acids. Only the CDR3 DNA stays, 51 bases, in frame from base 1. For CDR1 and CDR2, the germline V gene lists MNHEY and SVGAGI. The trim is 1 base for V and 1 base for J, with a gap of 16 bases between the germline ends.

The sample comprised blood. The V and J genes are TRBV6-5 and TRBJ1-1; no D segment can be confidently identified. The clonotype comes from a human donor in good health. The DNA sequence is TGTGCCAGCAGTTACTATTTTGAAATAGATCAGAACACTGAAGCTTTCTTT. This sequence encodes CASSYYFEIDQNTEAFF.